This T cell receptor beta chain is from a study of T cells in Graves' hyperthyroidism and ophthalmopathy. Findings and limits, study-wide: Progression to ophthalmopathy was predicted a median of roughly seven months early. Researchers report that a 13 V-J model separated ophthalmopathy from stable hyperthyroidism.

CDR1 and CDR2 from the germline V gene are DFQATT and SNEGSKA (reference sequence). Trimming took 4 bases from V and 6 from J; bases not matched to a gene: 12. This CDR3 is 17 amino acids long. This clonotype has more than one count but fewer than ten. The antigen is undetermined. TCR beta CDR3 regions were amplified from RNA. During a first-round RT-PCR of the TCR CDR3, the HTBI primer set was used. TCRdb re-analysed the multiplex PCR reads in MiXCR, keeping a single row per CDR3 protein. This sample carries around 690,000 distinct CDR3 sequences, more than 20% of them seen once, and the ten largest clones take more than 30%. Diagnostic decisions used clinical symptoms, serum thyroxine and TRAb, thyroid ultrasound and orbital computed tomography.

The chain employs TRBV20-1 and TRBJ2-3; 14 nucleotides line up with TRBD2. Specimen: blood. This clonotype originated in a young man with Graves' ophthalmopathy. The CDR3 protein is CSATTWGLAGVSDTQYF. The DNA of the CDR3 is TGCAGTGCTACTACTTGGGGACTAGCGGGAGTATCTGATACGCAGTATTTT.